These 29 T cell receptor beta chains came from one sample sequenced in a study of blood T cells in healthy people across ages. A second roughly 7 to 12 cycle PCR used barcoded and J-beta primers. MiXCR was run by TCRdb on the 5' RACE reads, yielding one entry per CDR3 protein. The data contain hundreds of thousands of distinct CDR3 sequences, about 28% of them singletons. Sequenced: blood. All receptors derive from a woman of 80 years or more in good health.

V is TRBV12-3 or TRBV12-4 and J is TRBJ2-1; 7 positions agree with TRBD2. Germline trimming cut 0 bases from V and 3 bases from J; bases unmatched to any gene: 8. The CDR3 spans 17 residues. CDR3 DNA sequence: TGTGCCAGCAGTTTAGCTCAATCCCTAGCGGACTACAATGAGCAGTTCTTC. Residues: CASSLAQSLADYNEQFF.

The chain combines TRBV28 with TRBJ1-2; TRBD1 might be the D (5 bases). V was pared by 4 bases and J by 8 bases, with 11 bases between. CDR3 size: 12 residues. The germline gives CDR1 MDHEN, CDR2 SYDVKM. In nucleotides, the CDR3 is TGTGCCAGCAGTTCAGGGTTTCAAGGCTACACCTTC. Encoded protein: CASSSGFQGYTF.

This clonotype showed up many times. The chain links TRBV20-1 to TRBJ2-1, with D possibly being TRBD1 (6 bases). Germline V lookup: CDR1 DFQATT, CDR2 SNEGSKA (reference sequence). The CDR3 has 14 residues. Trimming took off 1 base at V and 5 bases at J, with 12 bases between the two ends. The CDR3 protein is CSARATGPNNEQFF. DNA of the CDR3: TGCAGTGCTAGAGCGACAGGACCCAACAATGAGCAGTTCTTC.

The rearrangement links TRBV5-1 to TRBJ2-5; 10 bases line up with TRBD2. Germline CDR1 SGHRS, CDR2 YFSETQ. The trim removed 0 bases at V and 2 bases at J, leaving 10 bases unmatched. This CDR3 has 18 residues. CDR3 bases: TGCGCCAGCAGCTTGGGGGCTAGCGGGGGACTCCAGCAAGAGACCCAGTACTTC. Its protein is CASSLGASGGLQQETQYF.

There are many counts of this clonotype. The CDR3 coding sequence is TGTGCCATCAGTGACAGGGGGCAAAGGTCCTACAATGAGCAGTTCTTC. Protein: CAISDRGQRSYNEQFF. The chain recombines TRBV10-3 with TRBJ2-1, with 8 bases matching TRBD1. Germline-derived CDR1 and CDR2 are ENHRY and SYGVKD. J was trimmed by 1 base and V by 3 bases; bases with no gene match: 5. This CDR3 spans 16 amino acids.

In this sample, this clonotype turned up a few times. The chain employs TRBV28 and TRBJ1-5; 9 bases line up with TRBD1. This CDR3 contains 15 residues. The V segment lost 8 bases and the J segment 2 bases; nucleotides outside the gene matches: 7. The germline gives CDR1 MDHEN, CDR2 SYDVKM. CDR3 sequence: CASFTGGVGNQPQHF. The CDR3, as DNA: TGTGCCAGCTTTACAGGGGGCGTCGGCAATCAGCCCCAGCATTTT.

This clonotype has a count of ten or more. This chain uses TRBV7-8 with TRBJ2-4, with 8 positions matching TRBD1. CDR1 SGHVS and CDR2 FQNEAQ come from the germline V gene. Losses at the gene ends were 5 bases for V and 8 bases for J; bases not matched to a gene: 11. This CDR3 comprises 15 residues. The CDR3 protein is CASSQGAGQGYIQYF. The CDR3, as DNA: TGTGCCAGCAGCCAAGGGGCTGGACAGGGATACATTCAGTACTTC.

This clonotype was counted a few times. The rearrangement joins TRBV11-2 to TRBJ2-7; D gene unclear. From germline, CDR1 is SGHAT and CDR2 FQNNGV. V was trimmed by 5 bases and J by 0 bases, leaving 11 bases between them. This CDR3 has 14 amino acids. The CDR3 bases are TGTGCCAGCAGCGTCACCGCAGACTCCTACGAGCAGTACTTC. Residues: CASSVTADSYEQYF.

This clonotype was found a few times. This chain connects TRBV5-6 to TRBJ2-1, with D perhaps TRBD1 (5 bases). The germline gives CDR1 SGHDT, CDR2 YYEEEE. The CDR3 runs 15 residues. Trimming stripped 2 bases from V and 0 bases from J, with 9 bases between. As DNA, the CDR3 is TGTGCCAGCAGCTTTTACAGGAGCTCCTACAATGAGCAGTTCTTC. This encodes CASSFYRSSYNEQFF.

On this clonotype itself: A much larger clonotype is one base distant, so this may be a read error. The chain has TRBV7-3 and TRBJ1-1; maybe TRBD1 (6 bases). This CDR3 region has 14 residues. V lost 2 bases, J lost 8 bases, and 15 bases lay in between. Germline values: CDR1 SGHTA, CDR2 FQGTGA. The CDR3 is CASSLGHGQGEAFF. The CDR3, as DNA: TGTGCCAGCAGCTTAGGACATGGCCAGGGGGAAGCTTTCTTT. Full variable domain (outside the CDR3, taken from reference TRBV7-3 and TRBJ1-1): GAGVSQTPSNKVTEKGKYVELRCDPISGHTALYWYRQSLGQGPEFLIYFQGTGAADDSGLPNDRFFAVRPEGSVSTLKIQRTERGDSAVYLCASSLGHGQGEAFFGQGTRLTVV.

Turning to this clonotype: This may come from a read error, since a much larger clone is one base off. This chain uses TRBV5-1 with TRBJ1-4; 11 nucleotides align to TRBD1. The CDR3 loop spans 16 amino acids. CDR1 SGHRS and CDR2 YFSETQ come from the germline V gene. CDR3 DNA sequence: TGCGCCAGCAGCCGAGGACAGGGGGCCCGCAATGAAAAACGGTTTTTT. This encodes CASSRGQGARNEKRFF.

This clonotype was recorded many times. The CDR3 DNA sequence: TGTGCCAGCAGCTCCGGGCCGGTTGGGCACACAGATACGCAGTATTTT. This gives the protein CASSSGPVGHTDTQYF. This chain connects TRBV5-6 to TRBJ2-3; no clear D gene. The germline V gene has CDR1 SGHDT and CDR2 YYEEEE. This CDR3 has 16 residues. Trimming cost V 3 bases and J 2 bases, with 16 bases left between them.

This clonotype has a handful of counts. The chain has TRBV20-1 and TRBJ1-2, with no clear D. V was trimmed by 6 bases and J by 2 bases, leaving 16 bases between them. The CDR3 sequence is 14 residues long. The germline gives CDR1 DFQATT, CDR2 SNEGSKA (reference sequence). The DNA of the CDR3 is TGCAGTGCCGGTCTCAGCCAGGCAAACTATGGCTACACCTTC. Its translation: CSAGLSQANYGYTF.

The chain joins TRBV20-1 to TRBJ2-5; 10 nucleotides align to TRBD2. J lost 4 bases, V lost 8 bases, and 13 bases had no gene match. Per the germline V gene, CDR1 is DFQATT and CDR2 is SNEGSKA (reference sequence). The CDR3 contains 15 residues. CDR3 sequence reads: CSTPKGRLAGETQYF. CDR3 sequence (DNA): TGCAGTACTCCCAAAGGTAGACTAGCGGGAGAGACCCAGTACTTC.

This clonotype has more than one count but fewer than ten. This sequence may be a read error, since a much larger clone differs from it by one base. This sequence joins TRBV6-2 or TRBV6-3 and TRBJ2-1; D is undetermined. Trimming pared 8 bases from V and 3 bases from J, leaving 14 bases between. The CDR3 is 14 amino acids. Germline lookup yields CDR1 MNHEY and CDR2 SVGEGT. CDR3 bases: TGTGCCAGCCACACCCCGGGTTTCTACAATGAGCAGTTCTTC. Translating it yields CASHTPGFYNEQFF.

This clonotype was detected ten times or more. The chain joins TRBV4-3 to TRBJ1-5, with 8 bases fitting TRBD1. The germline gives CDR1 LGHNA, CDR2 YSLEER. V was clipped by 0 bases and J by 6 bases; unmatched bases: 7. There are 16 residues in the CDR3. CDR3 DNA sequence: TGCGCCAGCAGCCAAGATACGGACAGGGTAACTCAGCCCCAGCATTTT. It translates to CASSQDTDRVTQPQHF.

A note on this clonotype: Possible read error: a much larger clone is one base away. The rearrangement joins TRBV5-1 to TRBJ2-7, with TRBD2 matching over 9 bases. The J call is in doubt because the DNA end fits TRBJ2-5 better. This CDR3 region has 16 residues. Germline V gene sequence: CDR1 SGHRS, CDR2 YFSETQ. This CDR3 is CASSSSSGGGEETQYF. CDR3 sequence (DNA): TGCGCCAGCAGCTCGAGTAGCGGGGGAGGAGAAGAGACCCAGTACTTC.

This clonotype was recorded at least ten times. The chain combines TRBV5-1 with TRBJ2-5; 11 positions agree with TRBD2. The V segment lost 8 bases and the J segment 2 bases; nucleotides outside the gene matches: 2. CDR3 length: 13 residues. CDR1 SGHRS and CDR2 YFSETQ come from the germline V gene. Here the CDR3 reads CARLAGEQETQYF. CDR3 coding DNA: TGCGCCAGACTAGCGGGGGAACAAGAGACCCAGTACTTC.

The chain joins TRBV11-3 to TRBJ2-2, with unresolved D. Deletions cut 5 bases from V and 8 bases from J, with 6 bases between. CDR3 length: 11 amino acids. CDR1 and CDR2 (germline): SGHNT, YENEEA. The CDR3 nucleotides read TGTGCCAGCAGCCCTGGTGGGGAGCTGTTTTTT. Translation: CASSPGGELFF. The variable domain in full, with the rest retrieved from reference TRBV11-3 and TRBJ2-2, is EAGVVQSPRYKIIEKKQPVAFWCNPISGHNTLYWYLQNLGQGPELLIRYENEEAVDDSQLPKDRFSAERLKGVDSTLKIQPAELGDSAVYLCASSPGGELFFGEGSRLTVL.

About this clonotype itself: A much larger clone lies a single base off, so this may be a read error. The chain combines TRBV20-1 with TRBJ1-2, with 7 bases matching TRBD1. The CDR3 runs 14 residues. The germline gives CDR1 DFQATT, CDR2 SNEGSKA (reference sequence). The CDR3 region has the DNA TGCAATGCTATAAGTCCGACAGGGAACTATGGCAACACCTTC. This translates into CNAISPTGNYGNTF.

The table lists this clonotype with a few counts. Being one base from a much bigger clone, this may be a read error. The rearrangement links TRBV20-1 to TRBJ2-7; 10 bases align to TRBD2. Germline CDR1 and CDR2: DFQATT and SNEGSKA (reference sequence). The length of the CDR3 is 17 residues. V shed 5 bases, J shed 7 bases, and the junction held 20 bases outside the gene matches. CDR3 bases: TGCAGTGCTCTTAGCGCTTCTAGCGGGGGAGATGACAATGAGCAGTACTTC. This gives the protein CSALSASSGGDDNEQYF.

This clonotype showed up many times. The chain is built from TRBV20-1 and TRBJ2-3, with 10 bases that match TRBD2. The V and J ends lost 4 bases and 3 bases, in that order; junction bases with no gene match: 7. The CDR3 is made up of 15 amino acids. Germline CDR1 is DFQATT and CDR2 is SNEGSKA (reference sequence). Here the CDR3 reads CSATDRTSGTDTQYF. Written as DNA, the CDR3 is TGCAGTGCTACCGATAGGACTAGCGGAACAGATACGCAGTATTTT.

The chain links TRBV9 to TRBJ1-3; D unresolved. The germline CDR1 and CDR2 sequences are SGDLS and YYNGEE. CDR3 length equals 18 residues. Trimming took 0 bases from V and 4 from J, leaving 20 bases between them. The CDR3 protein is CASSVGALARGAGNTIYF. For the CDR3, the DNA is TGTGCCAGCAGCGTAGGAGCTTTAGCCCGGGGAGCAGGAAACACCATATATTTT. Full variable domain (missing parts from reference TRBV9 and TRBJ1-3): DSGVTQTPKHLITATGQRVTLRCSPRSGDLSVYWYQQSLDQGLQFLIQYYNGEERAKGNILERFSAQQFPDLHSELNLSSLELGDSALYFCASSVGALARGAGNTIYFGEGSWLTVV.

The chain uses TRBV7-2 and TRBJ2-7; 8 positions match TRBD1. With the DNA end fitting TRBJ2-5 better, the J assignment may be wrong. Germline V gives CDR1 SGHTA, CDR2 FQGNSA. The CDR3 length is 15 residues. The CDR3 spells CASSLYAGGCETQYF. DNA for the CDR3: TGTGCCAGCAGCTTATACGCAGGGGGCTGTGAGACCCAGTACTTC.

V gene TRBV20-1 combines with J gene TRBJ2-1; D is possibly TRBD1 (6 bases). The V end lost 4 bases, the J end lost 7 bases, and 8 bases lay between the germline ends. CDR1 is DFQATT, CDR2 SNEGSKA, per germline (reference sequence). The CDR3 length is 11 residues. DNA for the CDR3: TGCAGTGCTACAAGGGGGAATGAGCAGTTCTTC. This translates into CSATRGNEQFF.

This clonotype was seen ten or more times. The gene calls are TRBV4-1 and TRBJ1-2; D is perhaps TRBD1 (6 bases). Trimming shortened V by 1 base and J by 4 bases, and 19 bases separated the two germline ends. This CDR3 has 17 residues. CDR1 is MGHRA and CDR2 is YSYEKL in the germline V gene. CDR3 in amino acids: CASSQAFTQDRGYGYTF. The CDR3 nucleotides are TGCGCCAGCAGCCAAGCCTTTACCCAGGACAGAGGCTATGGCTACACCTTC.

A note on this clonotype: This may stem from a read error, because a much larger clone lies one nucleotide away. The CDR3 loop reads CASREQRIQETQYF. In DNA form, the CDR3 reads TGTGCCAGCAGGGAACAACGGATACAAGAGACCCAGTACTTC. The chain uses TRBV25-1 and TRBJ2-5; the D is unclear. With 6 bases removed from V and 2 bases from J, the gap between germline ends came to 13 bases. This CDR3 is 14 amino acids long. CDR1 and CDR2 from the germline V gene are MGHDK and SYGVNS.

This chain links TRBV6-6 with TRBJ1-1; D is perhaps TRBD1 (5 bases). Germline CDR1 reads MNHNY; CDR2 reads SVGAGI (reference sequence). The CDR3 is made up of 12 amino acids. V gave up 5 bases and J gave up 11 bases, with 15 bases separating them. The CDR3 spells CASSGAVLWAFF. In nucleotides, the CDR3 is TGTGCCAGCAGTGGGGCAGTTCTCTGGGCTTTCTTT.

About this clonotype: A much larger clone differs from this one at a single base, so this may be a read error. As DNA, the CDR3 is TGCAGTGCTAGGTGGGGAGACGAGCAGTACTTC. Its protein is CSARWGDEQYF. The chain employs TRBV20-1 and TRBJ2-7; tentative D call: TRBD2 (5 bases). Trimming removed 3 bases at V and 5 bases at J, with 8 bases between. CDR3 length equals 11 residues. From germline, CDR1 is DFQATT and CDR2 SNEGSKA (reference sequence).